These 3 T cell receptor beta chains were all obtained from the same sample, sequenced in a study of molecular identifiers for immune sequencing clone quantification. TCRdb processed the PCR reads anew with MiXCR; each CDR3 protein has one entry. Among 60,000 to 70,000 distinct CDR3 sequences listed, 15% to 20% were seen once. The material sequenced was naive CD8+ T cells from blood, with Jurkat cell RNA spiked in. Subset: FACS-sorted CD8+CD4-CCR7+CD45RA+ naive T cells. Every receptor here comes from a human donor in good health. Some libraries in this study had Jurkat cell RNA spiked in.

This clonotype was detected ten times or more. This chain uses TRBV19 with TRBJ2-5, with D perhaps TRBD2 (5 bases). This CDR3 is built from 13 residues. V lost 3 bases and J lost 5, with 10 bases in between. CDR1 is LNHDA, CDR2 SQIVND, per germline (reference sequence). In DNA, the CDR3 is TGTGCCAGTAGTATCGTTCTAGCCGAGACCCAGTACTTC. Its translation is CASSIVLAETQYF. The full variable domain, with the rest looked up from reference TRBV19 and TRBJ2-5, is DGGITQSPKYLFRKEGQNVTLSCEQNLNHDAMYWYRQDPGQGLRLIYYSQIVNDFQKGDIAEGYSVSREKKESFPLTVTSAQKNPTAFYLCASSIVLAETQYFGPGTRLLVL.

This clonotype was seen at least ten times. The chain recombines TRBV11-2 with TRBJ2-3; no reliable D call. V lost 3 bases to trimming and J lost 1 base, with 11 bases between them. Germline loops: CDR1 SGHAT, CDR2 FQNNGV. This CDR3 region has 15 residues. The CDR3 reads CASSFSPGGTDTQYF. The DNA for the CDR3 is TGTGCCAGCAGCTTTAGCCCCGGTGGCACAGATACGCAGTATTTT. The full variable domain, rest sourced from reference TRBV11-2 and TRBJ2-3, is EAGVAQSPRYKIIEKRQSVAFWCNPISGHATLYWYQQILGQGPKLLIQFQNNGVVDDSQLPKDRFSAERLKGVDSTLKIQPAKLEDSAVYLCASSFSPGGTDTQYFGPGTRLTVL.

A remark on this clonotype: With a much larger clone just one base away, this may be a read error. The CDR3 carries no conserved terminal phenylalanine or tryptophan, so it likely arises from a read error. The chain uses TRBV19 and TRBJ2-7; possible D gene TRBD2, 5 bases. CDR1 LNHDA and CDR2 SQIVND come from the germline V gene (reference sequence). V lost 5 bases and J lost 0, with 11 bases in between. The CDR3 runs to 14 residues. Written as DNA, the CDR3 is TGTGCCAGTAGTGACGTAGCGATCTCCTACGAGCAGTACTCC. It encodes CASSDVAISYEQYS.